This TCR beta chain came from a study of neurological immune-mediated disorders. Germline CDR1 is SQVTM and CDR2 is ANQGSEA. CDR3 length: 12 amino acids. The V and J ends lost 6 bases and 1 base, in that order; junction bases with no gene match: 1. MiXCR, applied by TCRdb to the 5' RACE reads, yields one record per CDR3 protein. The sample carries tens of thousands of distinct CDR3 sequences, 4.5% recorded once. The sequenced material came from PBMCs. The source of this sequence is a man aged 30 to 45 with multiple sclerosis. This chain uses TRBV29-1 with TRBJ1-1, with TRBD1 matching 8 bases. The CDR3 here is CSVRGPNTEAFF. CDR3 coding DNA: TGCAGCGTCAGGGGGCCGAACACTGAAGCTTTCTTT. The full variable domain, its missing parts supplied by reference TRBV29-1 and TRBJ1-1, is SAVISQKPSRDICQRGTSLTIQCQVDSQVTMMFWYRQQPGQSLTLIATANQGSEATYESGFVIDKFPISRPNLTFSTLTVSNMSPEDSSIYLCSVRGPNTEAFFGQGTRLTVV.